This is a list of T cell receptor beta chains from one sample in a study of CD8 T cells in Susac syndrome. One entry per CDR3 protein, called by TCRdb with MiXCR from the immunoSEQ multiplex PCR reads. Among 100,000 to 150,000 distinct CDR3 sequences listed, nearly 95% were seen once. The sample consisted of CD4+ T cells from PBMCs. Receptor source: a human donor in good health. Both conserved end residues are part of each CDR3. The order of the fields is J gene, clone size, V gene, D gene, CDR3 DNA, CDR3 protein. A D gene is named only where the DNA matches it firmly. A clone size is listed for some rows: how often the clone was seen (once, few, many), or a class if it is expanded.

>TRBJ2-5|NA|TRBV18|TRBD1
TGTGCCAGCTCACAACTGACAGGGGCGCAAGAGACCCAGTACTTC
CASSQLTGAQETQYF
>TRBJ2-3|NA|TRBV2|TRBD1
TGTGCCAGCACCCTTGGACAGGGGGCGATGCAGTATTTT
CASTLGQGAMQYF
>TRBJ2-1|NA|TRBV7-2|NA
TGTGCCAGCAGCAATAGGGTGGCGGGCGGGAATGAGCAGTTCTTC
CASSNRVAGGNEQFF
>TRBJ1-1|NA|TRBV6-6|TRBD1
TGTGCCAGCAGTGATTGGACAGGGATGAACACTGAAGCTTTCTTT
CASSDWTGMNTEAFF
>TRBJ2-6|NA|TRBV12-3/TRBV12-4|TRBD1
TGTGCCAGCAGTTTGGCAGGGGGCTCTGGGGCCAACGTCCTGACTTTC
CASSLAGGSGANVLTF
>TRBJ2-1|NA|TRBV29-1|NA
TGCAGCGGAGGGGGTTTGGGTGAGCAGTTCTTC
CSGGGLGEQFF
>TRBJ2-4|NA|TRBV2|NA
TGTGCCAGCAGTGGGGGCGTCATAGCCAAAAACATTCAGTACTTC
CASSGGVIAKNIQYF
>TRBJ2-2|once|TRBV5-1|NA
TGCGCCAGCAGCTTGATAGGGATGACCACCGGGGAGCTGTTTTTT
CASSLIGMTTGELFF
>TRBJ2-5|NA|TRBV27|NA
TGTGCCAGCAGTTTAAGGCTTGACCAAGAGACCCAGTACTTC
CASSLRLDQETQYF
>TRBJ2-2|few|TRBV7-9|NA
TGTGCCAGCAGCTTAGCTTCGACCGGGGAGCTGTTTTTT
CASSLASTGELFF
>TRBJ1-2|NA|TRBV7-6|TRBD1
TGTGCCAGCAGCTTACGAGGGGGCAATGGCTACACCTTC
CASSLRGGNGYTF
>TRBJ2-3|NA|TRBV2|NA
TGTGCCACTGGGAGAACAGATACGCAGTATTTT
CATGRTDTQYF
>TRBJ2-7|once|TRBV9|TRBD2
TGTGCCAGCAGCGTAGCTAGCGGGAGTTTCTACGAGCAGTACTTC
CASSVASGSFYEQYF
>TRBJ2-2|NA|TRBV24-1|NA
TGTGCCACCAGTGATCCTTCTAACACCGGGGAGCTGTTTTTT
CATSDPSNTGELFF
>TRBJ2-7|NA|TRBV2|NA
TGTGCCAGCAGTGACGAATCGGTCCGTGGGATCGACGAGCAGTACTTC
CASSDESVRGIDEQYF
>TRBJ2-1|NA|TRBV6-2/TRBV6-3|NA
TGTGCCAGCAGCATAATGAATGAGCAGTTCTTC
CASSIMNEQFF
>TRBJ2-1|NA|TRBV30|TRBD2
TGTGCCTGGACTAGCGGGAGGGAGCAGTTCTTC
CAWTSGREQFF
>TRBJ2-2|NA|TRBV28|NA
TGTGCCAGCACATCTTACCGCACCGGGGAGCTGTTTTTT
CASTSYRTGELFF
>TRBJ1-5|NA|TRBV29-1|NA
TGCAGCGTTGTATCCCAGGGCGGTGGCAATCAGCCCCAGCATTTT
CSVVSQGGGNQPQHF
>TRBJ2-6|NA|TRBV25-1|TRBD1
TGTGCCAGCAGTGAGGGGACAGGGTGGACGTCTGGGGCCAACGTCCTGACTTTC
CASSEGTGWTSGANVLTF
>TRBJ2-3|NA|TRBV5-1|NA
TGCGCCAGCAGCTTGGCCGGCGACCTCACAGATACGCAGTATTTT
CASSLAGDLTDTQYF
>TRBJ2-7|NA|TRBV29-1|NA
TGCAGCGTTAACGGCTTGTCCTACGAGCAGTACTTC
CSVNGLSYEQYF
>TRBJ2-7|NA|TRBV2|TRBD1
TGTGCCAGCAGGAGGGGGGAGGGGACAGGGGAATACGAGCAGTACTTC
CASRRGEGTGEYEQYF
>TRBJ2-5|NA|TRBV29-1|NA
TGCAGCGTTGAACGGCAGCAAGAGACCCAGTACTTC
CSVERQQETQYF
>TRBJ2-3|NA|TRBV5-1|TRBD2
TGCGCCAGCAGTCAGGGACTAGCGGGAGGGCCCACAGATACGCAGTATTTT
CASSQGLAGGPTDTQYF
>TRBJ2-5|NA|TRBV19|NA
TGTGCCAGTAGTATTTGGCTCGAGGGGACCCAGTACTTC
CASSIWLEGTQYF
>TRBJ2-1|NA|TRBV29-1|TRBD2
TGCAGCGGAGGTCTAGCGGGCTACAATGAGCAGTTCTTC
CSGGLAGYNEQFF